This TCR beta chain is from a study of HIV-infected patients and healthy controls. Alpha and beta constant-region primers primed reverse transcription of around 540 ng RNA. Separate chain-specific third strand synthesis with multiplexing indices produced the alpha and beta libraries. TCRdb re-derived calls from the 5' RACE reads in MiXCR, one entry per CDR3 protein. The table lists some 4,000 distinct CDR3 sequences, roughly 9% of them singletons. In germline, CDR1 is LGHNA, CDR2 YSLEER. Losses at the gene ends were 1 base for V and 2 bases for J; bases not matched to a gene: 0. The CDR3 totals 14 residues. By its share, this clonotype is medium-sized. Roughly three months, about 14 weeks, into antiretroviral therapy, follow-up blood was collected. The repertoire came from unfractionated whole blood and reflected all unsorted peripheral T cells.

This specimen was blood, taken during antiretroviral therapy. The genes are TRBV4-3 and TRBJ2-7, with 9 bases lining up with TRBD1. The receptor was isolated from an adult with HIV infection. DNA of the CDR3: TGCGCCAGCAGCCAAGGACAGGGGGCCTACGAGCAGTACTTC. It codes for CASSQGQGAYEQYF.